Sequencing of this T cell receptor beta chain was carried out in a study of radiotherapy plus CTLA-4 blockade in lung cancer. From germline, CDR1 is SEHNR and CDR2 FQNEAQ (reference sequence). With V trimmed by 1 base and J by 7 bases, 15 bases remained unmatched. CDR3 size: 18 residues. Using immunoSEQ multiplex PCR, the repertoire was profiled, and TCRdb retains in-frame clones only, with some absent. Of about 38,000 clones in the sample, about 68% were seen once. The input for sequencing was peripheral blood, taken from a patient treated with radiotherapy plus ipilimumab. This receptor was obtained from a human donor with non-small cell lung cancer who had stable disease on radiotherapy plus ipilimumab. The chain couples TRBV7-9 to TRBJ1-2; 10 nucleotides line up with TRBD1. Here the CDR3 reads CASSLGGTGDVAGGGYTF. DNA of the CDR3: TGTGCCAGCAGCTTAGGAGGGACAGGGGACGTTGCAGGCGGTGGCTACACCTTC.